The 9 T cell receptor beta chains in this list originate from one sample, sequenced in a study of HIV-infected patients and healthy controls. TCRdb processed the 5' RACE reads anew with MiXCR; each CDR3 protein has one entry. The data show 15,000 to 20,000 distinct CDR3 sequences, approximately 16% seen once. Sequencing was performed on CD8+ T cells from blood. Receptors were obtained from a human donor in good health.

This clonotype has a count of ten or more. The chain is built from TRBV5-4 and TRBJ2-3; 10 bases fit TRBD1. This CDR3 is 19 amino acids long. Germline CDR1 SGHNT, CDR2 YYREEE (reference sequence). After removal of 3 bases from V and 2 bases from J, the junction contained 15 bases not matched to a gene. CDR3 DNA: TGTGCCAGCAGCTCCGGGACAGGGGTAGAGGACGCACCCACAGATACGCAGTATTTT. This gives the protein CASSSGTGVEDAPTDTQYF.

This clonotype was observed a handful of times. The chain couples TRBV5-1 to TRBJ1-3, with D uncertain. CDR1 is SGHRS, CDR2 YFSETQ, per germline. V gave up 4 bases and J gave up 0 bases, with 8 bases separating them. This CDR3 is 14 amino acids long. The CDR3 loop is CASSPPDSGNTIYF. In DNA form, the CDR3 reads TGCGCCAGCAGCCCCCCTGACTCTGGAAACACCATATATTTT.

This clonotype was picked up many times. The chain carries TRBV11-2 and TRBJ2-7; TRBD1 is a possible D gene (6 bases). This CDR3 spans 14 amino acids. In germline, CDR1 is SGHAT, CDR2 FQNNGV. V was clipped by 0 bases and J by 3 bases, with 9 bases between them. The CDR3 sequence: CASSLEVTGYEQYF. CDR3 DNA sequence: TGTGCCAGCAGCTTAGAAGTGACAGGCTACGAGCAGTACTTC.

This clonotype occurred many times. The chain is built from TRBV20-1 and TRBJ2-1; 12 nucleotides line up with TRBD2. Germline V lookup: CDR1 DFQATT, CDR2 SNEGSKA (reference sequence). V lost 6 bases to trimming and J lost 1 base; unmatched junction nucleotides: 10. The CDR3 totals 17 residues. The CDR3: CSAETTSGSRSYNEQFF. CDR3 bases: TGCAGTGCCGAGACGACTAGCGGGAGCAGGTCCTACAATGAGCAGTTCTTC.

This clonotype was observed many times. The genes are TRBV20-1 and TRBJ2-1, with a tentative D call TRBD2 (6 bases). Germline assignment: CDR1 DFQATT and CDR2 SNEGSKA (reference sequence). Deletions cut 6 bases from V and 4 bases from J, with 19 bases between. The CDR3 length is 15 residues. DNA of the CDR3: TGCAGTGCGCGGGACGGCCTCGAGCATTACAATGAGCAGTTCTTC. Protein product: CSARDGLEHYNEQFF.

In nucleotides, the CDR3 is TGTGCCAGCAGTTCCCGGGACGTCGATAGCAATCAGCCCCAGCATTTT. Translated: CASSSRDVDSNQPQHF. The chain is built from TRBV6-2 or TRBV6-3 and TRBJ1-5; TRBD1 is a possible D gene (5 bases). Trimming took off 4 bases at V and 0 bases at J, with 13 bases between the two ends. The CDR3 loop spans 16 amino acids. The germline gives CDR1 MNHEY, CDR2 SVGEGT.

This chain connects TRBV7-9 to TRBJ2-1; D is ambiguous. This CDR3 has 14 amino acids. Trimming left V 2 bases short and J 11 bases short, with 16 bases between. The germline V gene has CDR1 SEHNR and CDR2 FQNEAQ (reference sequence). The CDR3 region is CASSLTSSHPKQFF. The DNA for the CDR3 is TGTGCCAGCAGCTTAACCTCGTCCCACCCAAAGCAGTTCTTC.

The V call is TRBV7-9, the J call TRBJ1-5; 9 nucleotides agree with TRBD1. V lost 1 base and J lost 3; bases outside the gene matches: 4. Germline V gene data show CDR1 as SEHNR and CDR2 as FQNEAQ (reference sequence). The CDR3 has 16 residues. CDR3: CASSLGDRAHNQPQHF. The CDR3 DNA follows: TGTGCCAGCAGCTTAGGGGACAGGGCCCACAATCAGCCCCAGCATTTT.

This clonotype has only a few counts. This rearrangement joins TRBV29-1 to TRBJ2-7; 11 nucleotides match TRBD2. With 6 bases clipped from V and 2 bases from J, the junction kept 9 bases outside the gene matches. Germline CDR1 SQVTM, CDR2 ANQGSEA. The CDR3 consists of 15 residues. CDR3 DNA sequence: TGCAGCGTAACGGGGGTTAGCGGGAGGGCCTACGAGCAGTACTTC. Encoded protein: CSVTGVSGRAYEQYF.